These T cell receptor beta chains were read from a single sample in a study of T cell repertoires in cytomegalovirus infection. These TCRs' antigens remain unknown. TCRdb reprocessed the reads with MiXCR, giving one entry per CDR3 protein. The table shows hundreds of thousands of distinct CDR3 sequences, with approximately 33% occurring only once. Sequencing used cultured CD8+ T cells from PBMCs, obtained from culture after CMV antigen stimulation. Receptor source: a human donor in good health (CMV status not recorded). Some clones in this sample may be carry-over from other donors' samples. Both conserved end residues are part of each CDR3. The D gene is left open where the match is weak. Rows may omit the clone size; those that give it use once, few, many or a size class.

>TRBV10-1|NA|NA|TRBJ2-2
TGCGCCAGCAGTGAGTCTAGAACTAGAACCGGGGAGCTGTTTTTT
CASSESRTRTGELFF
>TRBV27|NA|NA|TRBJ1-2
TGTGCCAGCAGTTTATACCCAGGGCGGAACTATGGCTACACCTTC
CASSLYPGRNYGYTF
>TRBV29-1|NA|NA|TRBJ2-1
TGCAGCTTGGAGGGGCGCGGGGTCGTCTACAATGAGCAGTTCTTC
CSLEGRGVVYNEQFF
>TRBV4-2|NA|NA|TRBJ2-7
TGTGCCAGCAGCCAAGAGAGACAGCGCTCCTACGAGCAGTACTTC
CASSQERQRSYEQYF
>TRBV27|TRBD1|NA|TRBJ1-2
TGTGCCAGCAGTTCCTCCCAGACAGGGGGGGGATCTGGCTACACCTTC
CASSSSQTGGGSGYTF
>TRBV6-2/TRBV6-3|NA|NA|TRBJ2-1
TGTGCCAGCAGTTACATTGAGAGGGACTGCAATGAGCAGTTCTTC
CASSYIERDCNEQFF
>TRBV12-3/TRBV12-4|NA|few|TRBJ2-5
TGTGCCAGCAGTCACTCAGCCTACCAAGAGACCCAGTACTTC
CASSHSAYQETQYF
>TRBV4-2|TRBD2|NA|TRBJ2-1
TGTGCCAGCAGCCAAGATGGACTAGCGGGGGGATGGAACAATGAGCAGTTCTTC
CASSQDGLAGGWNNEQFF
>TRBV7-6|TRBD1|NA|TRBJ2-1
TGTGCCAGCAGCTTTCTATCCGGACAGGGAAGATTGGGAGAGCAGTTCTTC
CASSFLSGQGRLGEQFF
>TRBV7-6|TRBD2|NA|TRBJ2-1
TGTGTCACGCGGGGGGCGGGATCCTACAATGAGCAGTTCTTC
CVTRGAGSYNEQFF
>TRBV7-9|TRBD1|NA|TRBJ2-7
TGTGCCAGCAGCCCCCGAGGACAGGAAAGCTCCTACGAGCAGTACTTC
CASSPRGQESSYEQYF